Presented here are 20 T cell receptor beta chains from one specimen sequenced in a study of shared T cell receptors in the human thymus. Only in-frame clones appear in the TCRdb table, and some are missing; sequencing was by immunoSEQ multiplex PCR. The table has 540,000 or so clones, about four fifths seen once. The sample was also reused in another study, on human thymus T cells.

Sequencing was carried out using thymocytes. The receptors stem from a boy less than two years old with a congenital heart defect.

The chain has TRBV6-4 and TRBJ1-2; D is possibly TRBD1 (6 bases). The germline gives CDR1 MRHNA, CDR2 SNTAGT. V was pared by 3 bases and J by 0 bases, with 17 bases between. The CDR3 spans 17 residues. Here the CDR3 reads CASSESDRTDANYGYTF. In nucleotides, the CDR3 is TGTGCCAGCAGTGAGTCCGATAGGACAGATGCTAACTATGGCTACACCTTC.

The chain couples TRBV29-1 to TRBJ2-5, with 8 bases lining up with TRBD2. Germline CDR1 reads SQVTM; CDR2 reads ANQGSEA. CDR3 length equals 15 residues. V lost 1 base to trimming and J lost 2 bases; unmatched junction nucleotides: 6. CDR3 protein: CSVEGTSPGQETQYF. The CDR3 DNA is TGCAGCGTTGAAGGGACTAGCCCGGGGCAAGAGACCCAGTACTTC.

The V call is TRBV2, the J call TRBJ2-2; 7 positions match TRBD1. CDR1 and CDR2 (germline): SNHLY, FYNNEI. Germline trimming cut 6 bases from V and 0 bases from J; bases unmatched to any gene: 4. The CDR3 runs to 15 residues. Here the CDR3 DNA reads TGTGCCAGCAGCCGGGACAGAGCGAACACCGGGGAGCTGTTTTTT. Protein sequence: CASSRDRANTGELFF.

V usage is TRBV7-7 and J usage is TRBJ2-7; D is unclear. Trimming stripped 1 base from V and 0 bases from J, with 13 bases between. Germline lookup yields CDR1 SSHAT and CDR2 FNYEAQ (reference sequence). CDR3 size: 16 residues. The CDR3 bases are TGTGCCAGCAGCTTAGAGAAGCGCCAGAGCTCCTACGAGCAGTACTTC. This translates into CASSLEKRQSSYEQYF.

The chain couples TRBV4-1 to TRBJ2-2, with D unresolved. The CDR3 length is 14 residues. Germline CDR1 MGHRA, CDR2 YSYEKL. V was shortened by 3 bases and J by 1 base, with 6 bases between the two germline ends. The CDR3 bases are TGCGCCAGCAGCCATGAACAGAACACCGGGGAGCTGTTTTTT. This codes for CASSHEQNTGELFF.

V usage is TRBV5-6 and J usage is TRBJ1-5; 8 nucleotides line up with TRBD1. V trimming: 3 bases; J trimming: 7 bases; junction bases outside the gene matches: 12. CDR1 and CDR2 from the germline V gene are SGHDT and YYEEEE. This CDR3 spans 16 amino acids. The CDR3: CASSSNLDRDGQPQHF. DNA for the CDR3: TGTGCCAGCAGCTCGAACCTGGACAGGGATGGGCAGCCCCAGCATTTT.

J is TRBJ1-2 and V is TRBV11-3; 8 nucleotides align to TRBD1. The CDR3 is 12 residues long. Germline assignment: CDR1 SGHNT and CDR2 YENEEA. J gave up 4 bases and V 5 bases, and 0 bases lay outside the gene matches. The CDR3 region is CASSTGGYGYTF. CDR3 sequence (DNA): TGTGCCAGCAGCACAGGGGGCTATGGCTACACCTTC.

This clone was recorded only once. The CDR3 nucleotides read TGTGCCAGCAGTGAAAGGGTTGGGGGGGGCGAGGGGATGGAAAACTATGGCTACACCTTC. As protein: CASSERVGGGEGMENYGYTF. V gene TRBV2 combines with J gene TRBJ1-2; TRBD1 is a possible D gene (6 bases). Deletions cut 2 bases from V and 2 bases from J, with 27 bases between. Germline CDR1 and CDR2: SNHLY and FYNNEI. The CDR3 consists of 20 residues.

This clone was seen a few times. The CDR3 region is CASSWTGVNEQYF. The CDR3 DNA sequence: TGTGCCAGCTCCTGGACAGGGGTCAACGAGCAGTACTTC. The rearrangement links TRBV6-1 to TRBJ2-7, with TRBD1 matching over 9 bases. The CDR3 is 13 residues long. The ends lost 8 bases at V and 5 bases at J; junction bases unmatched: 7. Germline CDR1 MNHNS, CDR2 SASEGT.

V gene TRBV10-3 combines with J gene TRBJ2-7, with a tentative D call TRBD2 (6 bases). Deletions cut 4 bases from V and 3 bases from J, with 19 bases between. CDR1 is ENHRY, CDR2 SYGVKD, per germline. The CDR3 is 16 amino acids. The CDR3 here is CAISGPPLAPIYEQYF. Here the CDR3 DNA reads TGTGCCATCAGTGGGCCCCCCCTAGCGCCAATCTACGAGCAGTACTTC.

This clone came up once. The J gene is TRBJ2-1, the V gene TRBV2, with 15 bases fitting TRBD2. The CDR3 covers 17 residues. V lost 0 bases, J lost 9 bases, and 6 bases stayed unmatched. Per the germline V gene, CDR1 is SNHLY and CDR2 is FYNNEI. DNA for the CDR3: TGTGCCAGCAGTGAAGCCCTGGGACTAGCGGGAGGACCTGAGCAGTTCTTC. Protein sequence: CASSEALGLAGGPEQFF.

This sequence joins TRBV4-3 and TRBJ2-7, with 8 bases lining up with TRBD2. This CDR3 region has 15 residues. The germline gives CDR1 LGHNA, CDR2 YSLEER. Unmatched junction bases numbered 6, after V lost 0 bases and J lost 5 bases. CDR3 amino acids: CASSQDWGLDHEQYF. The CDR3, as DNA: TGCGCCAGCAGCCAAGATTGGGGACTAGACCACGAGCAGTACTTC.

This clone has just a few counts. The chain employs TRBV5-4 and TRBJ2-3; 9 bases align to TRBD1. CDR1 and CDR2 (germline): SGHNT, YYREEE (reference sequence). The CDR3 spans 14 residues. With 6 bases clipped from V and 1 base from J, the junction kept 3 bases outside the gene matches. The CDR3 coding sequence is TGTGCCAGCACCAGGACAGGGGGCACAGATACGCAGTATTTT. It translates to CASTRTGGTDTQYF.

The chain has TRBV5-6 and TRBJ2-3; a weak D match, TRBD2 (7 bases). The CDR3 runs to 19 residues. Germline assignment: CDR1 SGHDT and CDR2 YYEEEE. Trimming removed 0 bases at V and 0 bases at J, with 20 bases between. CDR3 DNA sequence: TGTGCCAGCAGCTTGGGGGGGCTAGCGGAGAGGGGTAGCACAGATACGCAGTATTTT. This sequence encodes CASSLGGLAERGSTDTQYF.

The CDR3 is CASSLARTDTQYF. The CDR3 nucleotides read TGTGCCAGCAGCTTAGCTAGAACAGATACGCAGTATTTT. The V call is TRBV7-6, the J call TRBJ2-3; D is unresolved. This CDR3 contains 13 residues. Germline assignment: CDR1 SGHVS and CDR2 FNYEAQ. Trimming removed 0 bases from V and 3 bases from J, with 4 bases in between.

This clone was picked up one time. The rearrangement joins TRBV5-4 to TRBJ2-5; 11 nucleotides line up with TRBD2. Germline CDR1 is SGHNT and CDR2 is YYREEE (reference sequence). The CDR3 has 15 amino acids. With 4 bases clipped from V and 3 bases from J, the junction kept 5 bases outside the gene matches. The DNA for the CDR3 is TGTGCCAGCAGCGGACCGGGACTAGCGGAAGAGACCCAGTACTTC. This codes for CASSGPGLAEETQYF.

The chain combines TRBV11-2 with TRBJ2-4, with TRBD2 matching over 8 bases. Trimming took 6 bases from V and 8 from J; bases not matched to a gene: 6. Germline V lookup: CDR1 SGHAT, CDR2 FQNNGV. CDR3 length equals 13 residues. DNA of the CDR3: TGTGCCAGCAGGGGGCACGGGGGGGACATTCAGTACTTC. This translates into CASRGHGGDIQYF.

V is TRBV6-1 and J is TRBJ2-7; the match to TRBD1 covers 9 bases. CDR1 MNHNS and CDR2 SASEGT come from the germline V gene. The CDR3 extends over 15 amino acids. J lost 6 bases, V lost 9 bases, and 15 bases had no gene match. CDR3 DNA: TGTGCCAGTTACGCGGGACAGGGTGGCTCGGTCGAGCAGTACTTC. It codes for CASYAGQGGSVEQYF.

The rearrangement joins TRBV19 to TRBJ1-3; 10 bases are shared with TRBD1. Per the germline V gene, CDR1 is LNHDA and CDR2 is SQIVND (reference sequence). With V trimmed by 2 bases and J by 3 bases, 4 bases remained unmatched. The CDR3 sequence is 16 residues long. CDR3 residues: CASSIYGTGVGNTIYF. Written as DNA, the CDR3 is TGTGCCAGTAGTATATACGGGACAGGGGTTGGAAACACCATATATTTT.

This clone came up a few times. CDR3 sequence (DNA): TGCGCCAGCAGCCAGTCGGGACACCACACCTACGAGCAGTACTTC. Its translation: CASSQSGHHTYEQYF. The V call is TRBV4-1, the J call TRBJ2-7; the D gene is possibly TRBD1 (6 bases). Germline CDR1 reads MGHRA; CDR2 reads YSYEKL. V dropped 3 bases and J dropped 2 bases, with 14 bases sitting between them. The CDR3 sequence is 15 residues long.